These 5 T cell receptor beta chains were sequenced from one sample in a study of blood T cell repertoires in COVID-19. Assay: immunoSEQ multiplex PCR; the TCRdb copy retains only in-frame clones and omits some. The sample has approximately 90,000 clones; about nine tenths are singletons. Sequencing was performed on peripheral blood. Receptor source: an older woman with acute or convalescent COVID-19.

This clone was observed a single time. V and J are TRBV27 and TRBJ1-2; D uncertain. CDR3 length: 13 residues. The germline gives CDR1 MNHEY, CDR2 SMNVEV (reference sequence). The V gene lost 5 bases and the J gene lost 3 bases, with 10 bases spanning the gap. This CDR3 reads CASSKTTYYGYTF. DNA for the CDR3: TGTGCCAGCAGTAAAACGACTTACTATGGCTACACCTTC.

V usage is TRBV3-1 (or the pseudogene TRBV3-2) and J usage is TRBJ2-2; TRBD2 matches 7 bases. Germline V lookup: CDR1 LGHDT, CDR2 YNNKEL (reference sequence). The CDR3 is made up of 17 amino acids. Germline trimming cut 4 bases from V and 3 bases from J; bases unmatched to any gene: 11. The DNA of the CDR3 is TGTGCCAGCAGCCTAAATGTGGCTAGCGGTCACACCGGGGAGCTGTTTTTT. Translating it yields CASSLNVASGHTGELFF.

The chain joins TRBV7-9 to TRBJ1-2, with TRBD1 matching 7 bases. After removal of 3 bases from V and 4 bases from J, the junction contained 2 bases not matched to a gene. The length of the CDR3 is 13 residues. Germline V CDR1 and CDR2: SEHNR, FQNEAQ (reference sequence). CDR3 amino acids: CASSLAGGYGYTF. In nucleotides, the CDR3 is TGTGCCAGCAGCTTGGCAGGGGGCTATGGCTACACCTTC.

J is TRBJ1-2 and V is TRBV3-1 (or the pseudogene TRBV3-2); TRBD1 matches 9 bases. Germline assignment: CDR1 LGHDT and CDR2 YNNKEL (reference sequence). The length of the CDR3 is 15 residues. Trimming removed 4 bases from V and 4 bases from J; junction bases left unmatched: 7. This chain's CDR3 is CASSPRDRVVYGYTF. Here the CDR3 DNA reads TGTGCCAGCAGCCCCCGGGACAGGGTAGTCTATGGCTACACCTTC.

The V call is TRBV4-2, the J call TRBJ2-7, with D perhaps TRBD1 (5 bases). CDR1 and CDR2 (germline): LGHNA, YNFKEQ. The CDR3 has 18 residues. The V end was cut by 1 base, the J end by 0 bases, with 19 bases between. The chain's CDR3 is CASSQVVRQTRSSYEQYF. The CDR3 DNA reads TGTGCCAGCAGCCAAGTAGTAAGACAGACAAGAAGCTCCTACGAGCAGTACTTC.